This record concerns one TCR beta chain sequence. Its antigen is unknown. These data come from a study of shared clonotypes between healthy human individuals. General study findings and limits: Sorted-subset sequencing was shown by rarefaction to be incomplete despite large depth.

Each cell subset's genomic DNA was divided evenly among several immunoSEQ plates. The method was immunoSEQ multiplex PCR; TCRdb's version includes in-frame clones alone and lacks a portion of them. This sample has hundreds of thousands of clones, with more than 70% found just once. V was shortened by 2 bases and J by 2 bases, with 9 bases between the two germline ends. Germline assignment: CDR1 SNHLY and CDR2 FYNNEI. This CDR3 has 14 residues. This chain joins TRBV2 and TRBJ1-2; D call uncertain. This clonotype was obtained from a woman in her 30s in good health. Source material: memory CD4+ T cells sorted from blood. The subset: CD45RA-negative fraction. The CDR3 protein is CASSEKGSNYGYTF. The CDR3 nucleotides are TGTGCCAGCAGTGAAAAGGGCTCCAACTATGGCTACACCTTC. Using reference TRBV2 and TRBJ1-2 for the parts outside the CDR3, the full variable domain is EPEVTQTPSHQVTQMGQEVILRCVPISNHLYFYWYRQILGQKVEFLVSFYNNEISEKSEIFDDQFSVERPDGSNFTLKIRSTKLEDSAMYFCASSEKGSNYGYTFGSGTRLTVV.